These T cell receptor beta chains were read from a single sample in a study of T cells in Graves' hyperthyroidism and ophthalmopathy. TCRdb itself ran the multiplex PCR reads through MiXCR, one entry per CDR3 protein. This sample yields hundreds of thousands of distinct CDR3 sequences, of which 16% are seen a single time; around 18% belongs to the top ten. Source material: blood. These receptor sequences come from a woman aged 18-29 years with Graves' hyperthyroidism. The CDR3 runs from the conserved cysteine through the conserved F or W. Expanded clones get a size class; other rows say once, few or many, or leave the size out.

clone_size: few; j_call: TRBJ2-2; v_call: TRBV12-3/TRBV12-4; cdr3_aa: CASSRNQGTGELFF
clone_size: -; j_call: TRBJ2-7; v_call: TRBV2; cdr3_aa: CASSRHRLTYEQYF
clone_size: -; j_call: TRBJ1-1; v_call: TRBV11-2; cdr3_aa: CASSLTGGAGLDAFF
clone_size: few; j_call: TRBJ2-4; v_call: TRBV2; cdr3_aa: CASSEAILAVLAKNIQYF
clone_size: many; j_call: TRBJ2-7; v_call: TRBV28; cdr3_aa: CASSLGQDTYEQYF
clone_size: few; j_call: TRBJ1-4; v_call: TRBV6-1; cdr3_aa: CASSRESARWGKLFF
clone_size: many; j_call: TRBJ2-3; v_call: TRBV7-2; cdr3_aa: CASSFQRDTQYF
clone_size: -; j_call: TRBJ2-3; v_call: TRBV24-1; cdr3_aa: CATSSGTSGTDTQYF
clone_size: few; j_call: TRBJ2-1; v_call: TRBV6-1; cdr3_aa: CATANAGNEQFF
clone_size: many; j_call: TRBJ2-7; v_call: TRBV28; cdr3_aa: CASTDPGTGPHEQYF
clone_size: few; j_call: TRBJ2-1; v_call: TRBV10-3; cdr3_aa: CAISESTSSNYNEQFF
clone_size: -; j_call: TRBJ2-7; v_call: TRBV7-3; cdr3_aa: CASSLNVGGATEQYF
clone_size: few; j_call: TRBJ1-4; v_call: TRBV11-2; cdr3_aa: CASSMQSNEKLFF
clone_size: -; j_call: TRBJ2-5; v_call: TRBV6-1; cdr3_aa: CASSGGARETQYF
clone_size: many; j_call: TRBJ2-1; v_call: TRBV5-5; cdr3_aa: CASSRDLPDEQFF
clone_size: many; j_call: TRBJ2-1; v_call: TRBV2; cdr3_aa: CASKGPGTGQGNFFPYNEQFF
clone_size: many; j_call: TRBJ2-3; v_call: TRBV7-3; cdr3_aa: CASSQRGVTDTQYF
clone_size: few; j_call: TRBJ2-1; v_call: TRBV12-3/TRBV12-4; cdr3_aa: CASSSDIAHNEQFF
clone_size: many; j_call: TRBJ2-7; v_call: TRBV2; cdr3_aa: CASSKRQGQYEQYF
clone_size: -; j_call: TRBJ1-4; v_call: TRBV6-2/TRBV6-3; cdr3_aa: CASLPSINEKLFF
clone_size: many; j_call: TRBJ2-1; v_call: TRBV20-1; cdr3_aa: CSARADRRRGSYNEQFF
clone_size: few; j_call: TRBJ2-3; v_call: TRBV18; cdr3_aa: CASSPGSQRDTQYF
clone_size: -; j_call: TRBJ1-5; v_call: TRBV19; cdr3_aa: CASSDRTGKGNQPQHF
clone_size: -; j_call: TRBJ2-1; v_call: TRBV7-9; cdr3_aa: CASSLSLLYNEQFF
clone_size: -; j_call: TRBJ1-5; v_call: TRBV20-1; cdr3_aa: CSASAGLRQPQHF
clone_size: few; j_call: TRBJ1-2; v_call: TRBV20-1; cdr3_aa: CSARVPGQGAGYTF
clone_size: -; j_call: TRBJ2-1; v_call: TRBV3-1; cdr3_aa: CASSQEGSGPGDEQFF
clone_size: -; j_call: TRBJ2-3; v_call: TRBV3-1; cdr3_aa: CASSQEASTDTQYF
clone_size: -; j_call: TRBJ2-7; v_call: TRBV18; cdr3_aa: CASSPQDRAVQYF
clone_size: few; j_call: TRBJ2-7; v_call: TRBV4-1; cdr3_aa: CASSPNLAGVSYEQYF
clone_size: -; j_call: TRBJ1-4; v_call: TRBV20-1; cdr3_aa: CSAETGVANEKLFF
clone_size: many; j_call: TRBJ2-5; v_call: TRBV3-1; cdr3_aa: CASSGSTSGSSETQYF
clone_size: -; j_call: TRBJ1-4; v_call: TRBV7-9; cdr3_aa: CASSALGGLLEKLFF
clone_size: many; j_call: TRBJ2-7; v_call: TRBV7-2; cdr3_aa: CASSFFGDSYEQYF
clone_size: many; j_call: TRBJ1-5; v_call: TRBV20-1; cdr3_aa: CSARDLRDSNQPQHF
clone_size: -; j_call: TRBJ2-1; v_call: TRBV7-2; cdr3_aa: CAAGTSRYNEQFF
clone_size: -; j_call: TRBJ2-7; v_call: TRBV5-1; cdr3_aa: CASSLDSTGFFEQYF
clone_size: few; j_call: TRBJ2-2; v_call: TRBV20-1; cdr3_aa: CSASLGTSGPGGELFF
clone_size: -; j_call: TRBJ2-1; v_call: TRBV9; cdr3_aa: CASSVVAGYGYNEQFF
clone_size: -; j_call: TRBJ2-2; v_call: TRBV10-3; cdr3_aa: CAITSHPTGGNTGELFF
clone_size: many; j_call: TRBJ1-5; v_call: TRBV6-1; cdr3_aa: CASSPHPRGTNQPQHF
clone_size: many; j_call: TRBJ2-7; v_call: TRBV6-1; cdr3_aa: CASRTDRGNEQYF
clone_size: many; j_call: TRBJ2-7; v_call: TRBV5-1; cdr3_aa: CASSSAGSQHEQYF
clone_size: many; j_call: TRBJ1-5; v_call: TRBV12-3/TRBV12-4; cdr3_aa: CASSLTGEVNQPQHF
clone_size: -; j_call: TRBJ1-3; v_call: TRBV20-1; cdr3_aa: CSARSAGGSGNTIYF
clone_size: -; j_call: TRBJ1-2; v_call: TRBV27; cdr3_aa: CASSKVGYGYTF
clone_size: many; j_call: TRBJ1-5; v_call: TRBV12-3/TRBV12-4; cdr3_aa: CASRPDGNNQPQHF
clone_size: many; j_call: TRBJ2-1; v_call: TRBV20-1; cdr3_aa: CSATDASVAGFDEQFF
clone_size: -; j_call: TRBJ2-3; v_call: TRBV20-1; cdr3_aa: CSAGGAGQGSTDTQYF
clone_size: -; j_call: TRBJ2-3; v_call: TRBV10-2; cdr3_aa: CASRDTGGTADTQYF
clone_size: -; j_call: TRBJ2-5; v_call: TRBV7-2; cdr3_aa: CASSSTLAVQETQYF
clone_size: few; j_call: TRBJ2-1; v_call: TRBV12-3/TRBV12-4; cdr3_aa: CASSTGTRPNEQFF
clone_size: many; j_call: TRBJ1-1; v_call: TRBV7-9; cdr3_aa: CASSLTKGGDEAFF
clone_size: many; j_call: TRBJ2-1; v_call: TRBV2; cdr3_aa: CASNGEYNEQFF